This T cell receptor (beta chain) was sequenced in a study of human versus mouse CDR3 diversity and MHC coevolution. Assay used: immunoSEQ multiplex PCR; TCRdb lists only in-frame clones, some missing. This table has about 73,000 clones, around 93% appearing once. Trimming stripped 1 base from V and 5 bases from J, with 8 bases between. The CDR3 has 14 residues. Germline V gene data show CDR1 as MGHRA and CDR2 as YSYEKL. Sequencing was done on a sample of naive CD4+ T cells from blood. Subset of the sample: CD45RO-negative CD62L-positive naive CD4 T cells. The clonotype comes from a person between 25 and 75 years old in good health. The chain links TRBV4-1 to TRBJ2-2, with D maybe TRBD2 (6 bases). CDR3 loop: CASSQAEGTGELFF. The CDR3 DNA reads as TGCGCCAGCAGCCAAGCGGAGGGGACCGGGGAGCTGTTTTTT.